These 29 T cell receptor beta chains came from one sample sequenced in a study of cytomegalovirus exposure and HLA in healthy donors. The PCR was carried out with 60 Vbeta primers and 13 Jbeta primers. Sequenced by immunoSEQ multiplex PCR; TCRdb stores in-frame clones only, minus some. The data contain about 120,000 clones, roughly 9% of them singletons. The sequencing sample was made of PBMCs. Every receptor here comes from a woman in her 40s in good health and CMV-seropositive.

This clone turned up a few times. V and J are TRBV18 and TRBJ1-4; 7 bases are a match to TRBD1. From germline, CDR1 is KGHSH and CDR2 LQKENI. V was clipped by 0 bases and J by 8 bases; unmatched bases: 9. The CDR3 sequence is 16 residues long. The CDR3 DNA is TGTGCCAGCTCACCACCGAAGACAGGGCGGGCGGAAAAACTGTTTTTT. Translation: CASSPPKTGRAEKLFF.

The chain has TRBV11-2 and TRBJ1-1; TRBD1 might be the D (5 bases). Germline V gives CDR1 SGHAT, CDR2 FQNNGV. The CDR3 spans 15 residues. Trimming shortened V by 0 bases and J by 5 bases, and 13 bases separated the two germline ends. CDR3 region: CASSLDPGLDTEAFF. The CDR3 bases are TGTGCCAGCAGCTTAGACCCAGGGCTGGATACTGAAGCTTTCTTT.

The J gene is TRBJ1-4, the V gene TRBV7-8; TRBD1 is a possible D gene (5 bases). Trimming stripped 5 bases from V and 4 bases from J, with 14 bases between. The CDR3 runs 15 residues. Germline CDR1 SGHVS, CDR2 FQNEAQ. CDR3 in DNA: TGTGCCAGCAGCCCCATGACAGATTTTAATGAAAAACTGTTTTTT. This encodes CASSPMTDFNEKLFF.

The CDR3 region is CASSESVTGAGNEQFF. CDR3 coding DNA: TGTGCCAGCAGTGAGAGTGTGACAGGGGCCGGCAATGAGCAGTTCTTC. The V gene is TRBV2, the J gene TRBJ2-1; 8 nucleotides agree with TRBD1. Losses at the gene ends were 3 bases for V and 6 bases for J; bases not matched to a gene: 10. The CDR3 spans 16 residues. CDR1 is SNHLY, CDR2 FYNNEI, per germline.

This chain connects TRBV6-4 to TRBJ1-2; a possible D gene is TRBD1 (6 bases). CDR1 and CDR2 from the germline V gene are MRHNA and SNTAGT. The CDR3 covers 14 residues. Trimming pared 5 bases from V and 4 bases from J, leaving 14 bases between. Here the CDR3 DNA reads TGTGCCAGCAGTCCGACAGGAGCCTCCTATGGCTACACCTTC. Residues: CASSPTGASYGYTF.

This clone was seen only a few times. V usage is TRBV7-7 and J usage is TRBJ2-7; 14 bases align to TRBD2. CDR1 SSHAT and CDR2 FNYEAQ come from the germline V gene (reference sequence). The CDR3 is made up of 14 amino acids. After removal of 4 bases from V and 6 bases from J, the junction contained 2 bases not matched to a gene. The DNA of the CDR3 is TGTGCCAGCAGCTCCGGACTAGCGGGGGGCGAGCAGTACTTC. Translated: CASSSGLAGGEQYF.

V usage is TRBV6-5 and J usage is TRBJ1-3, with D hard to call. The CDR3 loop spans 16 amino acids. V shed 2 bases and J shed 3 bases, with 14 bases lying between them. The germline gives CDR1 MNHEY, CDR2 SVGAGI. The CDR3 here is CASSYAWGGGGNTIYF. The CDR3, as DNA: TGTGCCAGCAGTTACGCATGGGGTGGAGGTGGAAACACCATATATTTT.

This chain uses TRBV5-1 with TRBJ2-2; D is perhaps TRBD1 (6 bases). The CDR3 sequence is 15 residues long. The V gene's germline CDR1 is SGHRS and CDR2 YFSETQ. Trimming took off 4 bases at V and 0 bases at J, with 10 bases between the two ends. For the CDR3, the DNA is TGCGCCAGCAGCCCACAGGGTTCGAACACCGGGGAGCTGTTTTTT. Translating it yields CASSPQGSNTGELFF.

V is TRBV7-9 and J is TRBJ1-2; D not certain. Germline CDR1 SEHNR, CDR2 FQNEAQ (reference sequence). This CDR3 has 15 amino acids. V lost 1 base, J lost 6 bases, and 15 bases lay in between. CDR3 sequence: CASSLVAPLGNGYTF. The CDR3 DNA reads TGTGCCAGCAGCTTAGTGGCACCCTTGGGCAATGGCTACACCTTC. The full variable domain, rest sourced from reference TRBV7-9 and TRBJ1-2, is DTGVSQNPRHKITKRGQNVTFRCDPISEHNRLYWYRQTLGQGPEFLTYFQNEAQLEKSRLLSDRFSAERPKGSFSTLEIQRTEQGDSAMYLCASSLVAPLGNGYTFGSGTRLTVV.

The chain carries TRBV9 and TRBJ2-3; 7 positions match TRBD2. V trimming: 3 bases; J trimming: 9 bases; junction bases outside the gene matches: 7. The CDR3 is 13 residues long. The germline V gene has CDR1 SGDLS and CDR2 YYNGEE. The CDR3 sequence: CASSASLGGTQYF. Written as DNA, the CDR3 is TGTGCCAGCAGCGCAAGTTTGGGGGGGACGCAGTATTTT.

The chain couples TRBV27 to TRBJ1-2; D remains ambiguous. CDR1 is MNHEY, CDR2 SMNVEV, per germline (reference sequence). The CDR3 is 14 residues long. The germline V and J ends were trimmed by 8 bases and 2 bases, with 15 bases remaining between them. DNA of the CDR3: TGTGCCAGCGGAAAGAGGGCGGCGAACTATGGCTACACCTTC. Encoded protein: CASGKRAANYGYTF.

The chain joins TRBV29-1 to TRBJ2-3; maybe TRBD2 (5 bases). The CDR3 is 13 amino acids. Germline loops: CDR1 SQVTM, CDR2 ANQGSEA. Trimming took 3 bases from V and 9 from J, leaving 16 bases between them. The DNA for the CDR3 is TGCAGCGTTGATGGAGGAGTTCTGGGCACGCAGTATTTT. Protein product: CSVDGGVLGTQYF.

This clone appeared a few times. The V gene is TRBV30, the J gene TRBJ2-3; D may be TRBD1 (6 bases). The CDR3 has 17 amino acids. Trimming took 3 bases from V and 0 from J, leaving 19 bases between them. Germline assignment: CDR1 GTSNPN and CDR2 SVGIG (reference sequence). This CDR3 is CAWRLNRQDSSTDTQYF. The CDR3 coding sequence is TGTGCCTGGAGACTTAATCGACAGGACTCTAGCACAGATACGCAGTATTTT.

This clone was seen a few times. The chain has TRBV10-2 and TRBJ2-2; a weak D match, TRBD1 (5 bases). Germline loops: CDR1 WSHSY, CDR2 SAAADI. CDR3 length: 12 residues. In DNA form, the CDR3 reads TGCGCTTCAGGGTTAGGTGTGGGGGAGCTGTTTTTT. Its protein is CASGLGVGELFF.

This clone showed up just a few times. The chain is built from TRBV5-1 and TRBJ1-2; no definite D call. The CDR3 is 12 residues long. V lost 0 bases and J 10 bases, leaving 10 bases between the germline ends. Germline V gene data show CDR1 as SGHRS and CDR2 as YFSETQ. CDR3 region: CASSLASGFYTF. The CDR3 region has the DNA TGCGCCAGCAGCTTGGCGTCAGGCTTCTACACCTTC.

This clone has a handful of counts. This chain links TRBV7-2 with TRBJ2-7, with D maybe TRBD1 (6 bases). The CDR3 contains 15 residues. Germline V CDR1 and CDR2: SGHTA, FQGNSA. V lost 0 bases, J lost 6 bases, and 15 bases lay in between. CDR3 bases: TGTGCCAGCAGCTTAGCCACAGGGATAGATGGCGAGCAGTACTTC. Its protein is CASSLATGIDGEQYF.

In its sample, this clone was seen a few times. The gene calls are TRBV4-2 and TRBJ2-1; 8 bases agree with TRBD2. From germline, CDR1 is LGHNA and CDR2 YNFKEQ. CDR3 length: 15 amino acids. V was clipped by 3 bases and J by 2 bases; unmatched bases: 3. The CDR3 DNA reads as TGTGCCAGCAGCCAGACGGGGGGGGCCTACAATGAGCAGTTCTTC. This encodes CASSQTGGAYNEQFF.

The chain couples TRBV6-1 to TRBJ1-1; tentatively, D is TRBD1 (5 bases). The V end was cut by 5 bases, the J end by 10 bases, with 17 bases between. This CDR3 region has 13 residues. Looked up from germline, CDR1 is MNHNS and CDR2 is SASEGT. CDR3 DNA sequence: TGTGCCAGCAGTATCTCCGGGGGTCGCGTAGCTTTCTTT. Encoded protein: CASSISGGRVAFF.

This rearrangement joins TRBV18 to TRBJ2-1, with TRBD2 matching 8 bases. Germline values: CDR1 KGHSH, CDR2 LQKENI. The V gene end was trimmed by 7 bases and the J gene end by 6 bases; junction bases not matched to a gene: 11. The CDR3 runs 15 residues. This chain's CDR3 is CASFARRGASNEQFF. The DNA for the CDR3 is TGTGCCAGCTTCGCCCGGCGGGGGGCAAGCAATGAGCAGTTCTTC.

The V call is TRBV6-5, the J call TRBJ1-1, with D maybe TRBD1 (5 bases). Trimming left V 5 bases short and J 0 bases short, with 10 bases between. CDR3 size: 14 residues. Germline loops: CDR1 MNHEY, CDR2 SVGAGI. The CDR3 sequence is CASSIRVMNTEAFF. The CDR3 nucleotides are TGTGCCAGCAGTATCAGGGTCATGAACACTGAAGCTTTCTTT.

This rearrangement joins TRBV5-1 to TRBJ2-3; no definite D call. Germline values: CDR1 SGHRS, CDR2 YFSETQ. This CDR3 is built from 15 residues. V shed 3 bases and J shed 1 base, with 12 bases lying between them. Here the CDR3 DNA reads TGCGCCAGCAGCTCAAACCCCGGTGGCACAGATACGCAGTATTTT. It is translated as CASSSNPGGTDTQYF.

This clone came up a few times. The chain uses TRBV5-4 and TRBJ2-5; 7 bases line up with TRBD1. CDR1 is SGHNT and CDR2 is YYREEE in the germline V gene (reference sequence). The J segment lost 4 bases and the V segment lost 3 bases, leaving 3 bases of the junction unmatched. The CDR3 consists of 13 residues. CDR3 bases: TGTGCCAGCAGCTCACAGGGGATAGAGACCCAGTACTTC. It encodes CASSSQGIETQYF.

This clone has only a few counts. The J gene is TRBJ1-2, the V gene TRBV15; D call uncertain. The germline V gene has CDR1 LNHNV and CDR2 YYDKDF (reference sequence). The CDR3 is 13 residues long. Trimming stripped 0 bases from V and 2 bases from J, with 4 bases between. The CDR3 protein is CATSRDRNYGYTF. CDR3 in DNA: TGTGCCACCAGCAGAGATAGAAACTATGGCTACACCTTC.

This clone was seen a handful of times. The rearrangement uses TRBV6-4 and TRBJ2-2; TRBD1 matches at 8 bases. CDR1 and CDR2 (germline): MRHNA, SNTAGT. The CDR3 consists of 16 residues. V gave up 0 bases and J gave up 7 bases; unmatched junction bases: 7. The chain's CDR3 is CASSDSETGESGELFF. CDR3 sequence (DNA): TGTGCCAGCAGTGACTCGGAGACAGGGGAGAGCGGGGAGCTGTTTTTT.

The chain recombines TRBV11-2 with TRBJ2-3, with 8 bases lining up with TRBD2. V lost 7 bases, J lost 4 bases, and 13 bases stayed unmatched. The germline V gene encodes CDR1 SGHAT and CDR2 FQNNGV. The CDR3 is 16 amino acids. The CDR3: CASTLGGRGAPDTQYF. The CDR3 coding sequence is TGTGCCAGCACCCTGGGTGGGCGGGGGGCCCCAGATACGCAGTATTTT.

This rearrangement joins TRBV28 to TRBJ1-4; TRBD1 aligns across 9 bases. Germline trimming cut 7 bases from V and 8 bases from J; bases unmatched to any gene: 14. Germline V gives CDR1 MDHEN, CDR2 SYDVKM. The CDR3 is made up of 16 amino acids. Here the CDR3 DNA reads TGTGCCAGCACCGGGACAGGGAGGGTTGGAAAGGAAAAACTGTTTTTT. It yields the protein CASTGTGRVGKEKLFF.

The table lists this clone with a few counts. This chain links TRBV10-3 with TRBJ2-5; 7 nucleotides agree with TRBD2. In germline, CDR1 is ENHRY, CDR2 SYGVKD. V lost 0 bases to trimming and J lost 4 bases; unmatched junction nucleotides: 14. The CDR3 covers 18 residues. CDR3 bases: TGTGCCATCAGTGAGTCGACCCCTGCCGGCCGCGGGGGAGAGACCCAGTACTTC. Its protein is CAISESTPAGRGGETQYF.

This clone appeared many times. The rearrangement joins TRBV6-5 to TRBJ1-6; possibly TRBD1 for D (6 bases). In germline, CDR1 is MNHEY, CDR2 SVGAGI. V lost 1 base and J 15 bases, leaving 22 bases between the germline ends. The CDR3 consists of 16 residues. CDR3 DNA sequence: TGTGCCAGCAGTTACTTGGACAGAAGTTATAATTCTGGCCTCCACTTT. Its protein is CASSYLDRSYNSGLHF.

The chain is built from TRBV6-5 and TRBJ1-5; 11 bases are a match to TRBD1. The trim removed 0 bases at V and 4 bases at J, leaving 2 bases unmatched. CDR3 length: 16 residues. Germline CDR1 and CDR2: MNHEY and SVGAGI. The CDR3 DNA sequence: TGTGCCAGCAGTTACTCTGGGACAGGGGGGAATCAGCCCCAGCATTTT. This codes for CASSYSGTGGNQPQHF.